A single sample is the source of the 8 T cell receptor beta chains below, sequenced in a study of patients and donors after allogeneic stem cell transplantation (dated by TCRdb to the early 2020s). Receptor libraries were prepared by RT-PCR. Reads for this sample came from a NextSeq 550. Using fastp at Q25 and MiXCR, TCRdb reprocessed the public reads and kept productive beta chains. One record per CDR3 amino acid sequence lists the most common genes and DNA. The sample profile shows some 230,000 distinct CDR3 sequences; 13% to 15% of them were found once. Approximately 10% of the sample is held by the ten biggest clonotypes. The sample consisted of blood, either unsorted or a sorted T cell fraction (not recorded which). The receptors come from a human donor who was either an allogeneic HSCT recipient or a stem cell or donor lymphocyte infusion donor (not recorded which). It is not recorded whose cells these are; they may come from a transplant donor.

V and J are TRBV7-9 and TRBJ1-2; 8 bases are shared with TRBD1. V lost 0 bases and J lost 7; bases outside the gene matches: 4. Germline V gene lookup returns CDR1 SEHNR and CDR2 FQNEAQ (reference sequence). This CDR3 is 14 amino acids long. The CDR3: CASSLAQGASGYTF. CDR3 DNA sequence: TGTGCCAGCAGCTTAGCGCAGGGGGCGAGTGGCTACACCTTC.

In its sample, this clonotype was seen a few times. The chain recombines TRBV28 with TRBJ2-7; 10 positions match TRBD2. With 6 bases clipped from V and 4 bases from J, the junction kept 12 bases outside the gene matches. The CDR3 is 16 amino acids. Per the germline V gene, CDR1 is MDHEN and CDR2 is SYDVKM. Here the CDR3 DNA reads TGTGCCAGCAGGGCCACGCTAGCGGGAGCATCATACGAGCAGTACTTC. This gives the protein CASRATLAGASYEQYF.

As concerns this clonotype: This could be a read error, since a much larger clone is one nucleotide away. The chain links TRBV20-1 to TRBJ1-1; TRBD1 is a possible D gene (5 bases). Germline CDR1 DFQATT, CDR2 SNEGSKA (reference sequence). This CDR3 contains 13 residues. V lost 5 bases and J 2 bases, leaving 12 bases between the germline ends. CDR3 in DNA: TGCAGTGCTCCGGGGGATATTAACACTGAAGCTTTCTTT. It yields the protein CSAPGDINTEAFF.

The V gene is TRBV7-6, the J gene TRBJ1-2; 9 positions agree with TRBD1. Germline CDR1 reads SGHVS; CDR2 reads FNYEAQ. The CDR3 runs 14 residues. J was trimmed by 7 bases and V by 4 bases; bases with no gene match: 7. CDR3 region: CASSWDRELGGYTF. Here the CDR3 DNA reads TGTGCCAGCAGCTGGGACAGGGAGTTAGGTGGCTACACCTTC.

The gene calls are TRBV20-1 and TRBJ1-2; TRBD1 matches 12 bases. The CDR3 contains 12 residues. The germline CDR1 and CDR2 sequences are DFQATT and SNEGSKA (reference sequence). Trimming removed 6 bases from V and 6 bases from J; junction bases left unmatched: 2. Written as DNA, the CDR3 is TGCAGTGCCGGGACAGGGGGCAATGGCTACACCTTC. It specifies CSAGTGGNGYTF.

Points on this clonotype: One junction end disagrees with the germline gene, perhaps due to a read error. The J gene is TRBJ2-5, the V gene TRBV20-1, with 9 bases aligning to TRBD2. The CDR3 loop spans 15 amino acids. Germline V gives CDR1 DFQATT, CDR2 SNEGSKA (reference sequence). The CDR3 protein is CSASPASGVQDTQYF. CDR3 DNA: TGCAGTGCGTCCCCCGCTAGCGGGGTACAAGATACCCAGTACTTC.

In its sample, this clonotype was seen a few times. This chain connects TRBV9 to TRBJ1-1; D gene uncertain. Germline V gives CDR1 SGDLS, CDR2 YYNGEE. V dropped 3 bases and J dropped 1 base, with 7 bases sitting between them. The CDR3 runs 13 residues. The CDR3 region has the DNA TGTGCCAGCAGCGCCACGTCGAACACTGAAGCTTTCTTT. Its protein product is CASSATSNTEAFF. Full variable domain (remainder filled in from reference TRBV9 and TRBJ1-1): DSGVTQTPKHLITATGQRVTLRCSPRSGDLSVYWYQQSLDQGLQFLIQYYNGEERAKGNILERFSAQQFPDLHSELNLSSLELGDSALYFCASSATSNTEAFFGQGTRLTVV.

This clonotype showed up just a few times. V usage is TRBV12-3 or TRBV12-4 and J usage is TRBJ1-6; TRBD1 agrees at 9 bases. There are 15 residues in the CDR3. V was pared by 6 bases and J by 9 bases, with 9 bases of the junction left unmatched. The CDR3 coding sequence is TGTGCCAGCAGCCCCGGGACAGGGAGTGGTTCACCCCTCCACTTT. Protein sequence: CASSPGTGSGSPLHF.